The rows below give T cell receptor beta chains drawn from one sample of a study of memory CD4+ T cells and cytomegalovirus serostatus. The assay was immunoSEQ multiplex PCR, and TCRdb's table has in-frame clones only and misses some. The sample holds almost 55,000 clones, around 76% seen once. Sequencing was performed on memory CD4+ T cells from blood. The receptors shown here come from an adult in good health and CMV-seronegative. The CDR3 runs from the conserved cysteine through the conserved F or W. D genes are given only for firm matches. Clone size, where shown, is once, few, many, or a class for clones that have expanded.

TRBV5-1	.	.	TRBJ1-1	CASSSRGQGPSSNTEAFF	TGCGCCAGCAGCTCCCGAGGGCAGGGGCCATCCTCGAACACTGAAGCTTTCTTT
TRBV7-3	.	TRBD1	TRBJ2-3	CASSRGQGVGDTQYF	TGTGCCAGCAGCCGAGGACAGGGCGTAGGAGATACGCAGTATTTT
TRBV19	.	.	TRBJ1-4	CASINRADDYGANEKLFF	TGTGCCAGTATTAATCGGGCGGACGATTACGGAGCTAATGAAAAACTGTTTTTT
TRBV5-1	.	.	TRBJ2-5	CASSWNRQETQYF	TGCGCCAGCAGCTGGAATAGACAAGAGACCCAGTACTTC
TRBV28	.	.	TRBJ1-1	CASPKSRGNTEAFF	TGTGCCAGCCCCAAAAGTCGGGGGAACACTGAAGCTTTCTTT
TRBV2	.	TRBD1	TRBJ2-7	CASRRQGAAYEQYF	TGTGCCAGCAGAAGACAGGGGGCTGCCTACGAGCAGTACTTC
TRBV19	.	TRBD1	TRBJ1-1	CASSIDYRGTEAFF	TGTGCCAGTAGTATAGATTACAGGGGCACTGAAGCTTTCTTT
TRBV5-1	few	TRBD1	TRBJ2-2	CASSAEPGQGWGKLFF	TGCGCCAGCAGCGCCGAACCGGGACAGGGGTGGGGCAAGCTGTTTTTT
TRBV9	once	TRBD1	TRBJ1-2	CASSRGGAGFGYGYTF	TGTGCCAGCAGCCGAGGGGGCGCTGGATTTGGTTATGGCTACACCTTC
TRBV5-1	.	TRBD1	TRBJ1-4	CASSSGQGIWEKLFF	TGCGCCAGCAGTTCGGGACAGGGAATTTGGGAAAAACTGTTTTTT
TRBV5-4	.	TRBD2	TRBJ2-7	CASSQNVGGREQYF	TGTGCCAGCAGCCAGAACGTGGGAGGGAGGGAGCAGTACTTC
TRBV7-2	.	.	TRBJ2-1	CASRVYNEQFF	TGTGCCAGCAGGGTATACAATGAGCAGTTCTTC
TRBV10-1	.	TRBD2	TRBJ2-1	CASSRGTSGYNEQFF	TGCGCCAGCAGCCGCGGGACTAGCGGGTACAATGAGCAGTTCTTC
TRBV27	once	.	TRBJ1-5	CASHVGMGVNQPQHF	TGTGCCAGCCACGTCGGGATGGGGGTCAATCAGCCCCAGCATTTT
TRBV4-3	.	.	TRBJ1-2	CASSQDLGNYGYTF	TGCGCCAGCAGCCAAGATCTGGGGAACTATGGCTACACCTTC
TRBV6-6	.	.	TRBJ1-3	CASSYSETGGNTIYF	TGTGCCAGCAGTTACTCGGAGACGGGAGGAAACACCATATATTTT
TRBV5-1	.	TRBD1	TRBJ2-1	CASSTGTGAYNEQFF	TGCGCCAGCAGTACCGGGACAGGGGCCTACAATGAGCAGTTCTTC
TRBV7-3	few	.	TRBJ1-1	CASRPLDIRDIRSMNTEAFF	TGTGCCAGCAGGCCTCTCGATATCCGGGACATCCGATCAATGAACACTGAAGCTTTCTTT
TRBV5-4	.	TRBD1	TRBJ1-4	CASSSGDRGLEKLFF	TGTGCCAGCAGCTCCGGGGACAGGGGGCTCGAAAAACTGTTTTTT
TRBV5-8	.	TRBD1	TRBJ2-2	CASSQAVGTDISTGELFF	TGTGCCAGCAGCCAAGCCGTCGGGACAGACATTTCCACCGGGGAGCTGTTTTTT
TRBV7-2	few	TRBD2	TRBJ2-5	CASSLGRLAGPKETQYF	TGTGCCAGCAGCTTAGGGCGACTAGCGGGCCCCAAAGAGACCCAGTACTTC
TRBV7-2	.	.	TRBJ1-1	CASSSREGGGTEAFF	TGTGCCAGCAGCTCCCGTGAGGGGGGTGGGACTGAAGCTTTCTTT
TRBV5-1	few	TRBD1	TRBJ1-5	CASSLVPRGLGQPQHF	TGCGCCAGCAGCTTGGTTCCCAGGGGGCTCGGTCAGCCCCAGCATTTT
TRBV5-1	.	.	TRBJ1-1	CASSLTGSGNTEAFF	TGCGCCAGCAGCTTGACAGGGTCGGGGAACACTGAAGCTTTCTTT
TRBV2	.	.	TRBJ1-1	CASSGAGNTEAFF	TGTGCCAGCAGTGGGGCAGGGAACACTGAAGCTTTCTTT
TRBV7-8	.	.	TRBJ2-5	CASSPIGGRETQYF	TGTGCCAGCAGCCCCATCGGGGGGCGAGAGACCCAGTACTTC
TRBV29-1	.	.	TRBJ2-5	CSVYSIGETQYF	TGCAGCGTTTACTCGATCGGAGAGACCCAGTACTTC
TRBV6-4	.	TRBD2	TRBJ2-3	CASSARGGGAIPDTQYF	TGTGCCAGCAGCGCTCGTGGCGGGGGGGCCATCCCAGATACGCAGTATTTT
TRBV7-9	.	.	TRBJ1-3	CASSPGTFSGNTIYF	TGTGCCAGCAGCCCTGGGACATTCTCTGGAAACACCATATATTTT
TRBV2	once	TRBD1	TRBJ1-5	CASRPGQGGNQPQHF	TGTGCCAGCAGACCCGGACAGGGGGGGAATCAGCCCCAGCATTTT
TRBV7-2	.	.	TRBJ2-1	CASSLGPAKHVNNEQFF	TGTGCCAGCAGCTTAGGCCCCGCTAAACACGTTAACAATGAGCAGTTCTTC
TRBV11-2	few	.	TRBJ1-6	CASSLQRAANSPLHF	TGTGCCAGCAGCTTGCAACGGGCCGCGAACTCACCCCTCCACTTT
TRBV7-2	.	TRBD2	TRBJ2-2	CASTQQGLAGGTGELFF	TGTGCCAGCACCCAACAGGGGTTAGCGGGGGGCACCGGGGAGCTGTTTTTT
TRBV12-5	.	TRBD1	TRBJ2-5	CASGPGGLKTQYF	TGTGCTAGTGGACCAGGGGGCTTGAAGACCCAGTACTTC
TRBV18	.	.	TRBJ1-5	CASSPKGSNQPQHF	TGTGCCAGCTCACCAAAGGGTAGCAATCAGCCCCAGCATTTT
TRBV27	.	.	TRBJ2-3	CASSLRGESTDTQYF	TGTGCCAGCAGTTTAAGGGGGGAGAGCACAGATACGCAGTATTTT
TRBV27	.	.	TRBJ1-5	CASSLFGRSSNQPQHF	TGTGCCAGCAGTTTATTTGGACGGTCTAGCAATCAGCCCCAGCATTTT
TRBV28	.	TRBD1	TRBJ2-4	CASSSGTGVLSIQYF	TGTGCCAGCAGCTCCGGGACAGGTGTTTTAAGTATTCAGTACTTC
TRBV7-3	.	TRBD2	TRBJ2-3	CASSYYSGGDTQYF	TGTGCCAGCAGCTATTATAGCGGGGGTGATACGCAGTATTTT
TRBV18	.	.	TRBJ2-7	CASSPRGTDEQYF	TGTGCCAGCTCACCAAGAGGTACGGACGAGCAGTACTTC
TRBV5-6	.	TRBD1	TRBJ2-7	CASSPQRGRIGEQYF	TGTGCCAGCAGCCCCCAAAGGGGGCGCATAGGTGAGCAGTACTTC
TRBV6-1	medium-sized	TRBD1	TRBJ2-7	CASSDLFGTGRSYEQYF	TGTGCCAGCAGTGACCTGTTTGGGACAGGTCGCTCCTACGAGCAGTACTTC
TRBV5-4	once	.	TRBJ2-7	CASSSVGRAPDEQYF	TGTGCCAGCAGCTCCGTGGGCAGGGCGCCCGACGAGCAGTACTTC
TRBV5-1	.	.	TRBJ2-1	CASSTAGLASSYNEQFF	TGCGCCAGCAGCACGGCCGGACTGGCCAGTTCCTACAATGAGCAGTTCTTC
TRBV7-9	few	.	TRBJ1-1	CASSQGGFMGEAFF	TGTGCCAGCAGCCAGGGCGGGTTCATGGGAGAAGCTTTCTTT
TRBV7-9	few	.	TRBJ1-2	CASSPVNYGYTF	TGTGCCAGCAGCCCAGTAAACTATGGCTACACCTTC
TRBV7-2	.	TRBD2	TRBJ2-1	CASSLAKRGGLYNEQFF	TGTGCCAGCAGCTTAGCGAAGCGGGGGGGCCTCTACAATGAGCAGTTCTTC
TRBV28	.	.	TRBJ2-7	CASSSAGGSYEQYF	TGTGCCAGCAGTTCTGCCGGTGGCTCCTACGAGCAGTACTTC
TRBV5-1	.	.	TRBJ1-5	CASRLTDSRNQPQHF	TGCGCCAGCAGACTGACCGACAGCCGCAATCAGCCCCAGCATTTT
TRBV7-2	once	.	TRBJ2-1	CASSQPAITQFF	TGTGCCAGCAGCCAACCAGCGATTACGCAGTTCTTC
TRBV18	.	.	TRBJ1-1	CASSTSRDTEAFF	TGTGCCAGCTCAACGAGCAGGGACACTGAAGCTTTCTTT